This passage covers 16 T cell receptor beta chains from one sample sequenced in a study of technical replicates of blood from several donors. Clones were read by immunoSEQ multiplex PCR, and TCRdb kept only the in-frame ones, dropping some. Counted here are about 80,000 clones, approximately 94% occurring once; the ten biggest clones make up 0.38%. Sequenced: T cells isolated from PBMCs. The receptors come from a human donor in good health.

J is TRBJ1-2 and V is TRBV25-1; possible D gene TRBD1, 5 bases. This CDR3 spans 13 amino acids. V was pared by 5 bases and J by 6 bases, with 13 bases between. Germline V CDR1 and CDR2: MGHDK, SYGVNS. CDR3 region: CASSTWGRDGYTF. Here the CDR3 DNA reads TGTGCCAGCAGTACATGGGGGAGGGATGGCTACACCTTC.

The V call is TRBV29-1, the J call TRBJ1-2; possibly TRBD1 for D (6 bases). V was shortened by 6 bases and J by 4 bases, with 12 bases between the two germline ends. The CDR3 has 12 amino acids. Germline V gene data show CDR1 as SQVTM and CDR2 as ANQGSEA. The CDR3 sequence is CSVDRSSYGYTF. The DNA of the CDR3 is TGCAGCGTAGACAGGTCATCCTATGGCTACACCTTC.

The chain has TRBV19 and TRBJ1-4; D gene unclear. The germline CDR1 and CDR2 sequences are LNHDA and SQIVND (reference sequence). The V end lost 3 bases, the J end lost 6 bases, and 14 bases lay between the germline ends. CDR3 length: 15 residues. In nucleotides, the CDR3 is TGTGCCAGTAGTATGACGGCAGAGGGATATGAAAAACTGTTTTTT. Protein product: CASSMTAEGYEKLFF.

The CDR3 reads CASSQVGRTGTDTQYF. The CDR3 coding sequence is TGTGCCAGCAGCCAAGTGGGTCGGACTGGCACAGATACGCAGTATTTT. The gene calls are TRBV4-2 and TRBJ2-3; tentatively, D is TRBD2 (5 bases). V lost 1 base, J lost 1 base, and 12 bases lay in between. This CDR3 region has 16 residues. The V gene's germline CDR1 is LGHNA and CDR2 YNFKEQ.

The chain combines TRBV23-1 with TRBJ1-1, with a tentative D call TRBD1 (5 bases). TRBV23-1 is sorted into the ORF group, with uncertain function. Deletions cut 0 bases from V and 3 bases from J, with 14 bases between. The CDR3 has 16 amino acids. The chain's CDR3 is CASSQSSGQLHTEAFF. As DNA, the CDR3 is TGCGCCAGCAGTCAATCTTCAGGGCAGTTGCACACTGAAGCTTTCTTT.

This chain uses TRBV10-3 with TRBJ1-1, with 8 bases that match TRBD1. Germline V lookup: CDR1 ENHRY, CDR2 SYGVKD. V lost 3 bases, J lost 5 bases, and 5 bases stayed unmatched. The CDR3 sequence is 14 residues long. This CDR3 reads CAISDAGGLTEAFF. CDR3 bases: TGTGCCATCAGTGATGCAGGGGGCCTTACTGAAGCTTTCTTT.

This chain links TRBV5-1 with TRBJ2-7; 8 nucleotides agree with TRBD2. The germline V gene has CDR1 SGHRS and CDR2 YFSETQ. V shed 0 bases, J shed 4 bases, and the junction held 6 bases outside the gene matches. The CDR3 is made up of 15 amino acids. CDR3 sequence reads: CASSLDGLAPYEQYF. The CDR3, as DNA: TGCGCCAGCAGCTTGGACGGACTAGCACCTTACGAGCAGTACTTC.

The V and J genes are TRBV30 and TRBJ1-5; D is possibly TRBD1 (6 bases). CDR1 and CDR2 (germline): GTSNPN, SVGIG (reference sequence). The CDR3 extends over 14 amino acids. Trimming left V 5 bases short and J 2 bases short, with 13 bases between. Here the CDR3 DNA reads TGTGCCTGGGTCCCGGGGGGCGGCAATCAGCCCCAGCATTTT. It yields the protein CAWVPGGGNQPQHF.

The chain recombines TRBV11-2 with TRBJ2-7; a weak D match, TRBD1 (6 bases). Germline assignment: CDR1 SGHAT and CDR2 FQNNGV. The germline V and J ends were trimmed by 0 bases and 5 bases, with 14 bases remaining between them. The CDR3 covers 15 residues. CDR3 residues: CASSLDLGRGNEQYF. CDR3 sequence (DNA): TGTGCCAGCAGCTTAGATTTGGGCAGGGGAAACGAGCAGTACTTC.

The J gene is TRBJ2-7, the V gene TRBV11-3, with D tentatively TRBD1 (5 bases). Per germline, CDR1 SGHNT and CDR2 YENEEA. The ends were cut back, 2 bases at V and 3 bases at J, with 5 bases in the middle. This CDR3 region has 12 residues. CDR3 coding DNA: TGTGCCAGCAGCTTAACAGGCTACGAGCAGTACTTC. This gives the protein CASSLTGYEQYF. Full variable domain (missing parts from reference TRBV11-3 and TRBJ2-7): EAGVVQSPRYKIIEKKQPVAFWCNPISGHNTLYWYLQNLGQGPELLIRYENEEAVDDSQLPKDRFSAERLKGVDSTLKIQPAELGDSAVYLCASSLTGYEQYFGPGTRLTVT.

The V call is TRBV7-9, the J call TRBJ2-1; D gene unclear. Germline CDR1 reads SEHNR; CDR2 reads FQNEAQ (reference sequence). V lost 4 bases, J lost 7 bases, and 11 bases lay in between. The CDR3 length is 13 residues. CDR3 in DNA: TGTGCCAGCAGCTGGCAGAAAACGAATGAGCAGTTCTTC. Translated, it gives CASSWQKTNEQFF. Full variable domain (remainder filled in from reference TRBV7-9 and TRBJ2-1): DTGVSQNPRHKITKRGQNVTFRCDPISEHNRLYWYRQTLGQGPEFLTYFQNEAQLEKSRLLSDRFSAERPKGSFSTLEIQRTEQGDSAMYLCASSWQKTNEQFFGPGTRLTVL.

The V gene is TRBV15, the J gene TRBJ2-1; no clear D gene. CDR3 size: 12 residues. Germline loops: CDR1 LNHNV, CDR2 YYDKDF (reference sequence). Trimming took 1 base from V and 10 from J, leaving 8 bases between them. CDR3 amino acids: CATSRAGQEQFF. Here the CDR3 DNA reads TGTGCCACCAGCAGAGCAGGTCAGGAGCAGTTCTTC.

The chain is built from TRBV5-1 and TRBJ2-5; TRBD2 agrees at 16 bases. The V segment lost 4 bases and the J segment 2 bases; nucleotides outside the gene matches: 5. CDR1 is SGHRS and CDR2 is YFSETQ in the germline V gene. CDR3 length equals 17 residues. Written as DNA, the CDR3 is TGCGCCAGCAGCCCGCCGGGACTAGCGGGAGGGCAAGAGACCCAGTACTTC. Translation gives CASSPPGLAGGQETQYF.

The chain is built from TRBV4-2 and TRBJ2-3; 7 bases are a match to TRBD2. With V trimmed by 1 base and J by 5 bases, 3 bases remained unmatched. This CDR3 comprises 14 residues. From germline, CDR1 is LGHNA and CDR2 YNFKEQ. The CDR3 region has the DNA TGTGCCAGCAGCCAAGGGGGCGGGAGAGATACGCAGTATTTT. The encoded protein is CASSQGGGRDTQYF.

The chain links TRBV9 to TRBJ1-2, with a possible D match to TRBD1 (6 bases). Germline V gene lookup returns CDR1 SGDLS and CDR2 YYNGEE. CDR3 length: 14 amino acids. Trimming took off 0 bases at V and 1 base at J, with 7 bases between the two ends. CDR3 nucleotides: TGTGCCAGCAGCGTAGCAGGGGATAACTATGGCTACACCTTC. This translates into CASSVAGDNYGYTF.

In nucleotides, the CDR3 is TGTGCCTGGAGTTACGACAGGAATCAGCCCCAGCATTTT. Translating it yields CAWSYDRNQPQHF. The chain has TRBV30 and TRBJ1-5; perhaps TRBD1 as D (6 bases). Trimming stripped 2 bases from V and 4 bases from J, with 9 bases between. The CDR3 has 13 residues. Looked up from germline, CDR1 is GTSNPN and CDR2 is SVGIG (reference sequence).